Listed below are T cell receptor beta chains from one sample, sequenced in a study of blood T cell repertoires in COVID-19. Sequencing used immunoSEQ multiplex PCR; TCRdb keeps in-frame clones, though not all of them. This table has around 160,000 clones, 75% to 90% appearing once. Sequencing was performed on peripheral blood. Every receptor here comes from a man aged 18-30 years with COVID-19, enrolled during active disease. Both conserved end residues are part of each CDR3. Each record gives: CDR3 length, D gene, J gene, clone size, V gene, CDR3 protein, CDR3 DNA. D genes are given only for firm matches. For some rows the clone size is stated as once, few or many, or as a class when expanded; others skip it.

14	TRBD1	TRBJ2-7	.	TRBV10-2	CASSGGTGVNEQYF	TGCGCCAGCAGTGGAGGGACAGGGGTGAACGAGCAGTACTTC
15	TRBD2	TRBJ2-7	.	TRBV27	CASSLSGSGRYEQYF	TGTGCCAGCAGTTTATCGGGTAGCGGGAGGTACGAGCAGTACTTC
16	.	TRBJ2-3	.	TRBV9	CASSVASPGLTDTQYF	TGTGCCAGCAGCGTAGCTAGCCCCGGGCTCACAGATACGCAGTATTTT
17	TRBD1	TRBJ2-1	.	TRBV6-2/TRBV6-3	CASSYSRTGDPYNEQFF	TGTGCCAGCAGTTACTCCCGGACAGGGGACCCCTACAATGAGCAGTTCTTC
14	.	TRBJ1-1	.	TRBV7-8	CASTAGRRNTEAFF	TGTGCCAGCACGGCGGGACGAAGGAACACTGAAGCTTTCTTT
14	TRBD2	TRBJ2-7	.	TRBV28	CASSLTSGSSEQYF	TGTGCCAGCAGTTTAACTAGCGGGAGTAGCGAGCAGTACTTC
17	TRBD1	TRBJ1-4	.	TRBV9	CASSESSGTALEEKLFF	TGTGCCAGCAGCGAAAGCTCCGGGACAGCCTTAGAGGAAAAACTGTTTTTT
15	.	TRBJ2-1	few	TRBV10-1	CASSDQAGSPNEQFF	TGCGCCAGCAGTGATCAGGCGGGAAGCCCCAATGAGCAGTTCTTC
14	TRBD1	TRBJ2-7	.	TRBV4-3	CASSQDTRDSLLYF	TGCGCCAGCAGCCAAGATACCCGGGACAGCCTCCTGTACTTC
13	.	TRBJ2-2	once	TRBV19	CASSIAVTGELFF	TGTGCCAGTAGTATAGCAGTCACCGGGGAGCTGTTTTTT
17	.	TRBJ1-3	.	TRBV28	CASVAGGALNSGNTIYF	TGTGCCAGCGTGGCGGGGGGCGCTTTAAACTCTGGAAACACCATATATTTT
13	.	TRBJ2-7	.	TRBV30	CAWRTDSGYEQYF	TGTGCCTGGAGGACGGACTCAGGCTACGAGCAGTACTTC
14	.	TRBJ2-2	.	TRBV9	CASSATTNTGELFF	TGTGCCAGCAGCGCGACAACGAACACCGGGGAGCTGTTTTTT